This section outlines one TCR beta chain sequence together with its context. Its cognate antigen is unknown. The data originate from a study of cytomegalovirus exposure and HLA in healthy donors. Findings and caveats of the study: Earlier findings revealed that most TCR beta V segments proved productive either about 90% or about 30% of the time.

Losses at the gene ends were 5 bases for V and 3 bases for J; bases not matched to a gene: 6. CDR1 and CDR2 (germline): SGHRS, YFSETQ. The CDR3 runs to 16 residues. The study ran its PCR with 60 Vbeta and 13 Jbeta primers. TCRdb's table, derived via immunoSEQ multiplex PCR, lists solely in-frame clones and lacks some. The sample has some 130,000 clones, roughly 78% seen once. The source material was PBMCs. The receptor comes from a man aged 25-40 years in good health. This chain uses TRBV5-1 with TRBJ2-1; 12 bases are shared with TRBD2. This CDR3 reads CASSLTSGSIYNEQFF. The CDR3 coding sequence is TGCGCCAGCAGTCTGACTAGCGGGAGTATCTACAATGAGCAGTTCTTC.